This TCR beta chain originates from a study of Graves' ophthalmopathy and Graves' hyperthyroidism (dated by TCRdb to about 2018). Background for the entire study: Peripheral blood was collected at initial diagnosis, prior to any treatment. To tell Graves' ophthalmopathy apart from Graves' hyperthyroidism, and to predict which patients would progress to ophthalmopathy, the study relied on TCR beta repertoire signatures. In total, approximately 140 blood samples were TCR-sequenced: 40 to 45 ophthalmopathy, under 80 hyperthyroidism and roughly 17 hyperthyroidism-to-ophthalmopathy patients. To explore V-J signatures that separate ophthalmopathy from hyperthyroidism, a discovery set of about a hundred patients was enrolled, consisting of about 45 with ophthalmopathy and under 65 with stable hyperthyroidism. For independent validation, a separate cohort was made up of around 18 hyperthyroidism patients plus 17 patients who later progressed from hyperthyroidism to ophthalmopathy. In a handful of hyperthyroidism patients, the T-cell repertoires found in thyroid tissue were compared with those found in blood. Following sampling, methimazole starting at 30 mg daily was administered to hyperthyroidism patients, and high-dose intravenous methylprednisolone was administered to ophthalmopathy patients.

Patients with ophthalmopathy had moderately to severely active disease, with a Clinical Activity Score of 3 or more, a NOSPECS grade of 4 or more, and a disease duration of less than 3 months. Patients with other autoimmune diseases, uncontrolled infections, pregnancy or lactation were excluded. Clinical symptoms, serum thyroxine, TRAb, thyroid ultrasound and orbital computed tomography were used for diagnosis. PBMCs were isolated from more than 8 ml of fresh peripheral blood by Ficoll-Paque density gradient centrifugation. Trizol reagent was used to extract the total RNA, and its quality was then checked on an Agilent 2100 Bioanalyzer. What the study reported, not specific to this receptor: No statistical method was used to set the sample size in advance, and the investigators knew which group each participant was assigned to. In cross-validation, the 13-signature model distinguished ophthalmopathy from stable hyperthyroidism with approximately 90% sensitivity and approximately 81% specificity, and in the test set the corresponding values were roughly 80% and 76%. In validation, the model predicted ophthalmopathy progression with about 70% sensitivity and 72.22% specificity; about a dozen predicted patients were CT-confirmed with GO in a median of approximately 6.2 months. Most expanded thyroid clonotypes with a frequency above 0.001 also appeared in blood, which suggests that blood repertoires may reflect the immune response in the thyroid.

TCR beta CDR3 regions were amplified from RNA transcripts for repertoire sequencing. The first round of RT-PCR was done with HTBI primers and the Qiagen OneStep RT-PCR kit, and was followed by a second round of multiplex PCR, then size selection and purification. Libraries were sequenced paired-end with 100 bp reads on an Illumina HiSeq2000. Under the source paper's analysis protocol: Reads were processed with SOAPnuke, discarding reads with adapters, uncalled bases, mean Phred below 15, or no exact constant-primer or identifier match. High-quality paired reads were merged with COPE v1.2.5. Each unique nucleotide sequence was defined as a clonotype, and clonotypes were aligned to IMGT TRB V, D and J references with MiTCR v1.1. The analysis was limited to V-J combinations with a frequency above 0.0001, which together covered over 99% of the repertoires. For each V-J combination, a TCR clonal expansion and chaos score was defined as F50 clonal expansion divided by the chaos observed in the TCRdist matrix. Features were reduced by Welch's t-statistics and random forest to about a dozen V-J combinations, which fed a naive Bayes classifier. The Morisita-Horn index was used to measure how similar the thyroid and blood repertoires were. The public sequencing data were trimmed at Q25 with fastp and processed into clonotypes with MiXCR by TCRdb, which kept only in-frame beta chains. CDR3 protein duplicates are merged, each entry listing the most common genes and DNA. TCRdb assigned the V and J calls; the authors' analysis was not used. This sample comprises hundreds of thousands of distinct CDR3 sequences, 40% of them detected only once. Together, the top ten hold roughly 45% of the sample.

The CDR3 goes from the cysteine to the phenylalanine over 15 residues. The entry retains the CDR3 DNA only, 45 bases that are in frame from base 1. According to the germline V gene, CDR1 reads SGHVS and CDR2 reads FNYEAQ. Trimming costs V 2 bases and J 4 bases, and their ends lie 14 bases apart. A word on this clonotype: Its antigen remains undetermined. No much larger clonotype is one base removed from it; base qualities were not supplied.

The clonotype was recovered from an adult man with Graves' ophthalmopathy. The specimen was peripheral blood. The chain joins TRBV7-6 to TRBJ2-5; the D gene is perhaps TRBD1 or TRBD2, each of them matching over 5 bases. The DNA sequence is as follows: TGTGCCAGCAGCTTAATTAGAACGGGGCGAGAGACCCAGTACTTC. This is translated as CASSLIRTGRETQYF. The full variable domain, completed from the reference TRBV7-6 and TRBJ2-5 proteins outside the CDR3, reads GAGVSQSPRYKVTKRGQDVALRCDPISGHVSLYWYRQALGQGPEFLTYFNYEAQQDKSGLPNDRFSAERPEGSISTLTIQRTEQRDSAMYRCASSLIRTGRETQYFGPGTRLLVL.